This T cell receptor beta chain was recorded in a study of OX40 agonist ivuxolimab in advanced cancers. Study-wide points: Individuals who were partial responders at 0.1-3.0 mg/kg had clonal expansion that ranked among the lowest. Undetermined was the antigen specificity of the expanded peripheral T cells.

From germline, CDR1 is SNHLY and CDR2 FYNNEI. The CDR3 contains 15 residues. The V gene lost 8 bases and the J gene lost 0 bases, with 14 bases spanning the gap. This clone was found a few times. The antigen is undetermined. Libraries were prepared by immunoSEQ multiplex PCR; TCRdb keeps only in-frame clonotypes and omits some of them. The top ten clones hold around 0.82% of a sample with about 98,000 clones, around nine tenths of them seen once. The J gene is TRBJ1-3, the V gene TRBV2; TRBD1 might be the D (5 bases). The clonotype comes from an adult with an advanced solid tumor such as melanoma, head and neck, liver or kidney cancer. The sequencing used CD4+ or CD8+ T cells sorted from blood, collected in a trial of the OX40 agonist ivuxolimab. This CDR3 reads CASVGRGFSGNTIYF. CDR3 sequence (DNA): TGTGCCAGCGTGGGGCGGGGTTTCTCTGGAAACACCATATATTTT.